What follows is one T cell receptor beta chain and its context. This clone appeared a few times. The target of this receptor is not known. No base quality information exists; no much larger clone differs at one position. The record originates from a study of beta chain features in type 1 diabetes (dated by TCRdb to the late 2010s). Study-wide context: Mean age, gender distribution, total cell number and subset yield were not different between patients and healthy donors. Whereas all 30 or so donors provided naive and central memory subsets, regulatory and stem cell-like memory subsets were isolated from just 8 patients and roughly eight healthy donors. In the study, recently diagnosed type 1 diabetes patients and matched healthy donors were compared on the TCRB repertoires of their sorted circulating CD4+ T cell subsets. A total of approximately 110,000,000 sorted cells were examined across all samples, and a strong correlation was observed between cell number per subset and RNA yield. What the study reported, not specific to this receptor: Only small numbers of individuals were included in the HLA sub-analyses, which left unresolved whether HLA type had any influence on TCRB rearrangement. PCR might favor shorter templates, but patient and control samples were amplified and corrected together, so any skew would affect both groups equally. A moderate but significant shortening of TCRB CDR3 length was observed in type 1 diabetes patients in all four CD4+ subsets. Patients with type 1 diabetes made fewer insertions and deleted more nucleotides at VDJ recombination sites, implying thymic rearrangement abnormalities. Because cDNA was sequenced instead of genomic DNA, activated cells with high expression could be over-represented, although the groups did not differ in activation or CD3 levels. Naive, central memory and regulatory TCRB repertoires appeared to be more alike among patients than among healthy donors.

A single peripheral blood draw of about 120 mL on average was collected from each donor into heparinised tubes. A BD FACSAria II and a panel including CD45RO, CCR7, CD25, CD127, CD95 and CD27 were used to sort naive, central memory, regulatory and stem cell-like memory CD4+ T cells. Every sorted population had a purity above 95%. PBMCs were isolated immediately by Lymphoprep density gradient centrifugation and stained directly without culture. So that batch effects would be minimized, each experiment stained and sorted samples in pairs, pairing one healthy donor with one patient. CDR1 and CDR2 are read off the germline V gene as ENHRY and SYGVKD. V ends up 2 bases short and J 5 bases short, with an unmatched junction base count of 4. The CDR3 has 15 amino acids, counting the end cysteine and phenylalanine. Only the CDR3 region is kept as DNA, spanning 45 bases read in frame from base 1. The entire isolated RNA was reverse transcribed using the High Capacity cDNA Reverse Transcription Kit, and thus expressed TCRB transcripts were sequenced. Naive, central memory and regulatory T cell samples underwent deep immunoSEQ sequencing, averaging about 3.57 million total reads per sample. After sorted cells were lysed in RLT buffer, RNA was extracted with DNase-treated RNeasy Micro or Mini kits, with the choice depending on cell number. To prevent cross-contamination, each cell subset was processed individually, whereas patient and healthy donor samples were processed jointly. The immunoSEQ multiplex PCR was used to amplify TCRB sequences from cDNA, yielding 87-bp fragments that span the CDR3 region. Amplicons were sequenced on the Illumina HiSeq platform. The original methods were these. Synthetic template baselines were used to correct PCR bias computationally, reads within Hamming distance 2 were collapsed, and singletons that could not be merged were discarded. By aligning reads against IMGT, V, D and J genes, CDR3 length, and insertions or deletions at six rearrangement sites were assigned. Clonotype counts were normalized to sorted cell number within each subset before computing true diversity and Gini coefficients with the tcR R package. Repertoire sharing was quantified using the overlap coefficient calculated on TCRB nucleotide sequences. Out-of-frame TCRB sequences from naive cells were analyzed as a proxy for the pre-selection repertoire. Held by TCRdb, this immuneACCESS table contains in-frame sequences only and omits some clones. Under half of the omission traces to an unresolved V gene where checked; the cause of the rest is unknown. The DNA was the basis for D and trimming; V, J and clone size are from that table. The sample table records under 400,000 clones; 10% to 15% of these occur just once. Jointly, the top ten make up 0.017% of the sample.

The chain is made from TRBV10-3 and TRBJ2-3; 10 nucleotides in the junction match TRBD1. The sequence derives from a man in his late teens or twenties in good health. The sample comprised naive CD4+ T cells from blood. The sample's cell subset or site label, in plain terms: true naive CD4+ T cells. The sequence in DNA is TGTGCCATCAGTGAGCGACAGGGGGCAGGAGATACGCAGTATTTT. Its translation reads: CAISERQGAGDTQYF.